The clone carrying this TCR beta chain was seen more than once but under ten times. Its antigen is unidentified. V shed 5 bases and J shed 0 bases, with 16 bases lying between them. This CDR3 spans 16 amino acids. CDR1 and CDR2 from the germline V gene are SGHTA and FQGNSA. This record belongs to a study of T cell repertoires in cytomegalovirus infection. TCRdb redid the calling of the reads with MiXCR, one entry per CDR3 protein. This sample has 450,000 to 650,000 distinct CDR3 sequences, with approximately 26% found just once. Notes on the study in general: CMV-specific TCR beta clonotypes restricted by HLA-C were the ones dominating the ex vivo response.

The material sequenced was PBMCs. The receptor's source is a human donor in good health (CMV status not recorded). Some clones in this sample may be carry-over from other donors' samples. The V call is TRBV7-2, the J call TRBJ1-2; TRBD1 is a possible D gene (6 bases). The CDR3: CASSPTGMTPNYGYTF. The CDR3 DNA reads as TGTGCCAGCAGCCCTACAGGGATGACCCCTAACTATGGCTACACCTTC.